Below are 27 T cell receptor beta chains sequenced from a single sample in a study of Graves' ophthalmopathy and Graves' hyperthyroidism. Amplifying from RNA transcripts, the study obtained TCR beta CDR3 regions. Investigators did first-round RT-PCR with HTBI primers, then second-round multiplex PCR. TCRdb passed the multiplex PCR reads through MiXCR, listing each CDR3 protein once. Seen here are 450,000 or so distinct CDR3 sequences, approximately 15% observed once, and the top ten hold about a tenth. Sequencing was carried out using blood. The receptors come from a woman in her 30s with Graves' ophthalmopathy.

Of note for this clonotype: A much larger clone differs by one base, so this may be a read error. The chain has TRBV7-9 and TRBJ2-7; no definite D call. The CDR3 is 12 residues long. V was shortened by 10 bases and J by 6 bases, with 16 bases between the two germline ends. CDR1 and CDR2 from the germline V gene are SEHNR and FQNEAQ (reference sequence). The chain's CDR3 is CANSRVKGEQYF. CDR3 coding DNA: TGTGCCAACAGTAGGGTTAAAGGCGAGCAGTACTTC.

This clonotype was seen ten or more times. The rearrangement joins TRBV6-5 to TRBJ1-1; unclear D gene. The CDR3 contains 13 residues. The V end was cut by 2 bases, the J end by 6 bases, with 10 bases between. The germline CDR1 and CDR2 sequences are MNHEY and SVGAGI. The CDR3 sequence: CASSYKPRSEAFF. CDR3 nucleotides: TGTGCCAGCAGTTACAAGCCCCGGTCTGAAGCTTTCTTT.

In its sample, this clonotype was seen many times. The CDR3 region is CSARPSYEQYF. The CDR3 nucleotides are TGCAGTGCTAGGCCCAGCTACGAGCAGTACTTC. The chain has TRBV20-1 and TRBJ2-7, with no clear D. CDR3 length equals 11 residues. V was clipped by 3 bases and J by 3 bases, with 6 bases between them. Germline-derived CDR1 and CDR2 are DFQATT and SNEGSKA (reference sequence).

This clonotype turned up a few times. Germline and junction disagree at one end, which may indicate a read error. The gene calls are TRBV28 and TRBJ2-7, with D unclear. Germline V gives CDR1 MDHEN, CDR2 SYDVKM. The CDR3 extends over 15 amino acids. CDR3 residues: CACSLPGGFSYEQYF. CDR3 nucleotides: TGTGCCTGCAGTTTGCCGGGCGGTTTCTCCTACGAGCAGTACTTC.

This clonotype was observed many times. The V gene is TRBV4-1, the J gene TRBJ2-5; D is uncertain. CDR1 and CDR2 from the germline V gene are MGHRA and YSYEKL. This CDR3 region has 14 residues. Trimming removed 4 bases at V and 5 bases at J, with 14 bases between. CDR3 DNA sequence: TGCGCCAGCAGCCTTCATCAGAGGTCTGAGACCCAGTACTTC. It specifies CASSLHQRSETQYF.

This clonotype has ten or more counts. The J gene is TRBJ2-4, the V gene TRBV28; a possible D gene is TRBD2 (5 bases). Per the germline V gene, CDR1 is MDHEN and CDR2 is SYDVKM. The CDR3 extends over 16 amino acids. V lost 2 bases and J 0 bases, leaving 11 bases between the germline ends. CDR3 nucleotides: TGTGCCAGCAGTTTACGGAGGAGACAAGCCAAAAACATTCAGTACTTC. This gives the protein CASSLRRRQAKNIQYF.

This clonotype was observed a handful of times. A much larger clone lies a single base off, so this may be a read error. This chain uses TRBV6-2 or TRBV6-3 with TRBJ2-2; maybe TRBD1 (6 bases). Looked up from germline, CDR1 is MNHEY and CDR2 is SVGEGT. The CDR3 is 15 amino acids. The CDR3 sequence is CASGSGTLQTGELCF. The CDR3 region has the DNA TGTGCCAGCGGTTCCGGGACACTACAAACCGGGGAGCTGTGTTTT.

This clonotype was seen ten or more times. The CDR3 DNA sequence: TGTGCCAGCAGCGAGACAGGGGGTATTGCCTACGAGCAGTACTTC. Its protein is CASSETGGIAYEQYF. The J gene is TRBJ2-7, the V gene TRBV27; 9 bases line up with TRBD1. CDR1 is MNHEY, CDR2 SMNVEV, per germline (reference sequence). CDR3 length: 15 amino acids. With V trimmed by 6 bases and J by 2 bases, 8 bases remained unmatched.

Many counts were recorded for this clonotype. CDR3 sequence (DNA): TGTGCCAGCAGTTCCTCGGGACAGGGTATCCCTGAAGCTTTCTTT. It specifies CASSSSGQGIPEAFF. The J gene is TRBJ1-1, the V gene TRBV12-3 or TRBV12-4, with 9 positions matching TRBD1. V shed 4 bases, J shed 6 bases, and the junction held 9 bases outside the gene matches. This CDR3 contains 15 residues.

This clonotype occurred many times. V and J are TRBV20-1 and TRBJ2-7; D uncertain. CDR1 and CDR2 from the germline V gene are DFQATT and SNEGSKA (reference sequence). The CDR3 length is 10 residues. Trimming stripped 0 bases from V and 3 bases from J, with 0 bases between. CDR3 DNA sequence: TGCAGTGCTAGAGACTACGAGCAGTACTTC. Translation gives CSARDYEQYF.

This chain links TRBV30 with TRBJ1-2; possible D gene TRBD1, 6 bases. The CDR3 totals 14 residues. Germline CDR1 is GTSNPN and CDR2 is SVGIG (reference sequence). V lost 5 bases and J lost 6, with 19 bases in between. The CDR3 region has the DNA TGTGCCTGGCTACCTCGGCTAGGGGGGCATGGCTACACCTTC. This codes for CAWLPRLGGHGYTF.

The genes are TRBV9 and TRBJ1-4; D is unresolved. Trimming took 3 bases from V and 8 from J, leaving 14 bases between them. Germline V gene lookup returns CDR1 SGDLS and CDR2 YYNGEE. This CDR3 spans 14 amino acids. Here the CDR3 reads CASSDGGLGEKLFF. In nucleotides, the CDR3 is TGTGCCAGCAGCGACGGTGGTCTCGGGGAAAAACTGTTTTTT.

This clonotype was detected many times. The chain uses TRBV5-1 and TRBJ1-3; no definite D call. The CDR3 has 13 amino acids. Germline V gives CDR1 SGHRS, CDR2 YFSETQ. V lost 0 bases and J 8 bases, leaving 9 bases between the germline ends. The CDR3: CASSLETGHTIYF. The CDR3 DNA reads TGCGCCAGCAGCTTGGAGACCGGGCACACCATATATTTT.

This clonotype has ten or more counts. The V call is TRBV11-3, the J call TRBJ2-7, with 7 nucleotides matching TRBD2. The V segment lost 3 bases and the J segment 2 bases; nucleotides outside the gene matches: 7. CDR3 size: 15 residues. Germline values: CDR1 SGHNT, CDR2 YENEEA. CDR3 sequence reads: CASSFGGSGTYEQYF. CDR3 nucleotide sequence: TGTGCCAGCAGCTTCGGCGGGAGTGGTACCTACGAGCAGTACTTC.

As concerns this clonotype: Compared with germline, one end of the junction differs, possibly owing to a read error. The chain couples TRBV27 to TRBJ2-7; TRBD2 might be the D (7 bases). The CDR3 length is 14 residues. Germline assignment: CDR1 MNHEY and CDR2 SMNVEV (reference sequence). The DNA of the CDR3 is TGTGCCAGCGGTTTATCGGGGGGCTCGTACGAGCAGTACTTC. It codes for CASGLSGGSYEQYF.

This clonotype was detected many times. The chain carries TRBV12-3 or TRBV12-4 and TRBJ2-7; D not resolved. The V and J ends lost 5 bases and 5 bases respectively, with 16 bases between them. CDR3 size: 14 residues. In DNA form, the CDR3 reads TGTGCCAGCAGTCGGCTGATGGCCCTGGACGAGCAGTACTTC. Translating it yields CASSRLMALDEQYF.

The chain links TRBV6-5 to TRBJ2-5; 8 bases are a match to TRBD1. The CDR3 consists of 16 residues. V shed 0 bases and J 5 bases; nucleotides not matched to a gene: 8. Per the germline V gene, CDR1 is MNHEY and CDR2 is SVGAGI. CDR3 loop: CASSYSETGVGETQYF. CDR3 DNA: TGTGCCAGCAGTTACTCGGAGACAGGGGTTGGGGAGACCCAGTACTTC.

There are many counts of this clonotype. V gene TRBV20-1 combines with J gene TRBJ2-7; the match to TRBD1 covers 7 bases. The CDR3 length is 14 residues. Germline V gene data show CDR1 as DFQATT and CDR2 as SNEGSKA (reference sequence). Trimming cost V 6 bases and J 2 bases; bases outside gene matches: 10. CDR3 sequence: CSARLWDRAYEQYF. CDR3 DNA sequence: TGCAGTGCCCGCCTCTGGGACAGAGCCTACGAGCAGTACTTC.

This clonotype has ten or more counts. V is TRBV30 and J is TRBJ1-2; D remains ambiguous. Trimming removed 3 bases at V and 10 bases at J, with 12 bases between. This CDR3 contains 11 residues. Germline lookup yields CDR1 GTSNPN and CDR2 SVGIG (reference sequence). The CDR3 loop reads CAWRTDHSYTF. DNA of the CDR3: TGTGCCTGGAGAACGGACCATTCCTACACCTTC.

This chain connects TRBV3-1 to TRBJ2-7, with TRBD2 identical over 8 bases. This CDR3 spans 18 amino acids. The germline CDR1 and CDR2 sequences are LGHDT and YNNKEL (reference sequence). V trimming: 0 bases; J trimming: 5 bases; junction bases outside the gene matches: 15. Here the CDR3 DNA reads TGTGCCAGCAGCCAAGAGTACCTACGGGGGGGACCTCGGAACGAGCAGTACTTC. It specifies CASSQEYLRGGPRNEQYF.

This clonotype was found many times. CDR3 sequence reads: CASSLAPGQGTEAFF. CDR3 bases: TGTGCCAGCAGTTTGGCCCCGGGACAGGGAACTGAAGCTTTCTTT. This chain uses TRBV12-3 or TRBV12-4 with TRBJ1-1, with TRBD1 matching over 9 bases. The CDR3 has 15 amino acids. The V segment lost 3 bases and the J segment 5 bases; nucleotides outside the gene matches: 7.

This clonotype was counted at least ten times. V and J are TRBV14 and TRBJ1-3; D ambiguous. Looked up from germline, CDR1 is SGHDN and CDR2 is FVKESK. The CDR3 is made up of 15 amino acids. The ends were cut back, 1 base at V and 0 bases at J, with 7 bases in the middle. In DNA form, the CDR3 reads TGTGCCAGCAGCCAAGGTGGCAGCTCTGGAAACACCATATATTTT. This encodes CASSQGGSSGNTIYF.

The table lists this clonotype with many counts. The V and J genes are TRBV12-3 or TRBV12-4 and TRBJ1-5; the D is unclear. Deletions cut 1 base from V and 9 bases from J, with 10 bases between. The CDR3 contains 13 residues. CDR3 residues: CASSLGWGAPQHF. Here the CDR3 DNA reads TGTGCCAGCAGTTTAGGGTGGGGTGCGCCCCAGCATTTT.

There are many counts of this clonotype. In DNA form, the CDR3 reads TGTGCCAGCAGTTTTAGAGGGGGCCGAAGCGCTAACTATGGCTACACCTTC. Translated: CASSFRGGRSANYGYTF. The chain links TRBV12-3 or TRBV12-4 to TRBJ1-2; 7 bases match TRBD1. CDR3 size: 17 residues. The V gene end was trimmed by 3 bases and the J gene end by 0 bases; junction bases not matched to a gene: 10.

A few counts support this clonotype. In DNA, the CDR3 is TGTGCCAGCAGCCGGACCTCAGGGGAGACCCAGTACTTC. Protein sequence: CASSRTSGETQYF. V gene TRBV14 combines with J gene TRBJ2-5, with D possibly being TRBD1 (5 bases). Germline V gene sequence: CDR1 SGHDN, CDR2 FVKESK. CDR3 length: 13 residues. The ends were cut back, 4 bases at V and 5 bases at J, with 11 bases in the middle.

V usage is TRBV12-3 or TRBV12-4 and J usage is TRBJ1-5, with D hard to call. V dropped 2 bases and J dropped 0 bases, with 8 bases sitting between them. The CDR3 contains 15 residues. CDR3 sequence reads: CASSLYENSNQPQHF. CDR3 sequence (DNA): TGTGCCAGCAGTTTATACGAGAATAGCAATCAGCCCCAGCATTTT.

The V call is TRBV30, the J call TRBJ1-1; D perhaps matches TRBD1 (5 bases). This CDR3 is 12 amino acids long. Per the germline V gene, CDR1 is GTSNPN and CDR2 is SVGIG (reference sequence). V lost 6 bases and J lost 4, with 12 bases in between. The CDR3 sequence: CACSRDGTEAFF. In DNA form, the CDR3 reads TGTGCCTGCTCCCGGGACGGCACTGAAGCTTTCTTT.